This TCR beta chain was documented in a study of beta chain features in type 1 diabetes. General observations from the study: Insertions at VDJ junctions were less frequent in type 1 diabetes patients. These patients also deleted more nucleotides at the same junctions. The naive, central memory and Treg TCRB repertoires of patients appeared to be more similar to one another than those of healthy donors. Shorter TCRB CDR3s, moderately but significantly so, marked every one of the four CD4+ subsets in Type 1 diabetes patients.

This clone was observed a few times. The antigen remains undetermined. Every bit of the isolated RNA underwent reverse transcription, so sequencing read expressed TCRB transcripts. Assay used: immunoSEQ multiplex PCR; TCRdb lists only in-frame clones, some missing. The top ten hold under 0.04% of the sample, which has fewer than 500,000 clones, approximately 13% seen once. V was trimmed by 4 bases and J by 10 bases, leaving 8 bases between them. Germline V gene lookup returns CDR1 SGHDN and CDR2 FVKESK. The CDR3 loop spans 11 amino acids. Sequencing input: naive CD4+ T cells from blood. This TCR came from a man aged 25-40 years in good health. The genes are TRBV14 and TRBJ2-1; maybe TRBD2 (6 bases). The CDR3 protein is CASSRDLEQFF. The CDR3 DNA follows: TGTGCCAGCAGCCGGGACTTAGAGCAGTTCTTC.